This TCR beta chain stems from a study of T cells after posttransplantation cyclophosphamide. Cyclophosphamide on days +3 and +4 followed busulfan-fludarabine conditioning and a marrow graft. Clones were sequenced by immunoSEQ multiplex PCR, and TCRdb holds only the in-frame ones, with some missing. This sample shows roughly 25,000 clones and no singletons; less than 2% rests with the ten largest. This clone was counted at least ten times. V lost 2 bases to trimming and J lost 5 bases, with 13 bases between them. The CDR3 consists of 15 residues. The germline CDR1 and CDR2 sequences are MNHNS and SASEGT.

This receptor was obtained from a young adult male patient who received an allogeneic stem cell transplant from a related donor, was CMV-positive, and had no GVHD. Some of the T cells might come from the graft donor. Source: PBMCs, taken after allogeneic stem cell transplant with posttransplant cyclophosphamide. The chain joins TRBV6-1 to TRBJ1-5; no reliable D call. The CDR3, as DNA: TGTGCCAGCAGTGAAATCGGGTCTGGGTATCAGCCCCAGCATTTT. Translated: CASSEIGSGYQPQHF.